Detailed here is one TCR beta chain. After removal of 3 bases from V and 9 bases from J, the junction contained 9 bases not matched to a gene. The length of the CDR3 is 15 residues. CDR1 LNHDA and CDR2 SQIVND come from the germline V gene (reference sequence). As originally analysed: Quantification of nucleated cells was approximated via reference gene primer amplification. Some clones are missing from TCRdb's copy, which holds only in-frame ones; the method was immunoSEQ multiplex PCR. That table is the source of V, J and clone size, and D and trimming were worked out from the DNA. The sample records about 170,000 clones, 82% being singletons. The data originate from a study of blood T cell repertoires in COVID-19. The overall study: The United States, Italy and Spain supplied acute and convalescent COVID-19 samples. In each case, the material was cDNA or gDNA derived from T cells, B-cell-depleted T cells, or PBMCs.

The sample taken for sequencing was peripheral blood. The receptor's source is a woman aged 70 to 79 with acute or convalescent COVID-19. The rearrangement uses TRBV19 and TRBJ2-1, with TRBD1 matching over 9 bases. The CDR3 loop is CASSIGQGRYGEQFF. CDR3 nucleotides: TGTGCCAGTAGTATCGGACAGGGGAGGTACGGTGAGCAGTTCTTC.